The rows below give T cell receptor beta chains drawn from one sample of a study of blood T cell repertoires in COVID-19. Method: immunoSEQ multiplex PCR; TCRdb's copy keeps in-frame clones and lacks some. In the table there are around 500,000 clones, 70% to 90% of which are singletons. Sample: peripheral blood. The receptors originated from a human donor in a cohort sampled during active COVID-19. Both conserved end residues are part of each CDR3. Fields, in order: clone size, J gene, V gene, D gene, CDR3 protein, CDR3 DNA. A D gene is named only where the DNA matches it firmly. Some rows have no size entry. The others give once, few or many, or a class for an expanded clone.

once | TRBJ2-5 | TRBV2 | TRBD2 | CASIMTSGTPQETQYF | TGTGCCAGCATTATGACTAGCGGGACACCTCAAGAGACCCAGTACTTC
once | TRBJ1-1 | TRBV12-3/TRBV12-4 | NA | CASALMGNTEAFF | TGTGCCAGCGCCCTTATGGGCAACACTGAAGCTTTCTTT
few | TRBJ1-4 | TRBV15 | TRBD1 | CATSRVGGRVKLFF | TGTGCCACCAGCAGAGTAGGGGGCCGGGTTAAACTGTTTTTT
NA | TRBJ1-1 | TRBV9 | NA | CASSVDPFWNTEAFF | TGTGCCAGCAGCGTAGATCCTTTTTGGAACACTGAAGCTTTCTTT
NA | TRBJ2-1 | TRBV6-1 | NA | CASSEGLLNNEQFF | TGTGCCAGCAGTGAGGGACTGCTCAACAATGAGCAGTTCTTC
NA | TRBJ2-5 | TRBV6-2/TRBV6-3 | TRBD1 | CASSRGGGETQYF | TGTGCCAGCAGCCGAGGGGGCGGTGAGACCCAGTACTTC
few | TRBJ1-2 | TRBV7-3 | NA | CASSFRSF | TGTGCCAGCAGCTTTCGTTCCTTC
NA | TRBJ2-2 | TRBV28 | NA | CASTGTPNTGELFF | TGTGCCAGCACCGGGACACCGAACACCGGGGAGCTGTTTTTT
NA | TRBJ1-4 | TRBV6-5 | NA | CASRRARGEKLFF | TGTGCCAGCAGAAGGGCCAGGGGTGAAAAACTGTTTTTT
NA | TRBJ2-2 | TRBV3-1/TRBV3-2 | TRBD2 | CASSQLAGTGELFF | TGTGCCAGCAGCCAGCTAGCGGGCACCGGGGAGCTGTTTTTT
NA | TRBJ2-7 | TRBV2 | TRBD2 | CASSGGGSGLGEQYF | TGTGCCAGCAGTGGGGGCGGGAGTGGCTTAGGCGAGCAGTACTTC
NA | TRBJ2-5 | TRBV20-1 | NA | CSARVMETQYF | TGCAGTGCTAGAGTAATGGAGACCCAGTACTTC
once | TRBJ2-2 | TRBV30 | NA | CAWSVGVSNTGELFF | TGTGCCTGGAGTGTAGGGGTATCGAACACCGGGGAGCTGTTTTTT
NA | TRBJ2-7 | TRBV29-1 | TRBD2 | CSVRTSGDTYEQYF | TGCAGCGTTCGGACTAGCGGGGATACCTACGAGCAGTACTTC
once | TRBJ2-7 | TRBV3-1/TRBV3-2 | TRBD2 | CASSRGSSYEQYF | TGTGCCAGCAGCCGCGGGAGCAGCTACGAGCAGTACTTC
NA | TRBJ1-6 | TRBV7-6 | TRBD1 | CASSPRTGDNSPLHF | TGTGCCAGCAGCCCCCGGACAGGGGATAATTCACCCCTCCACTTT
NA | TRBJ2-5 | TRBV15 | NA | CATSRGDGPPGGPETQYF | TGTGCCACCAGCAGAGGTGACGGACCGCCCGGCGGGCCAGAGACCCAGTACTTC
NA | TRBJ2-2 | TRBV9 | TRBD2 | CASSVPQREATGELFF | TGTGCCAGCAGCGTACCACAGCGGGAGGCCACCGGGGAGCTGTTTTTT
NA | TRBJ1-3 | TRBV6-5 | NA | CASSSRDTRNTIYF | TGTGCCAGCAGTTCCCGGGACACCCGAAACACCATATATTTT
NA | TRBJ1-4 | TRBV7-2 | NA | CASSFDGKRGNEKLFF | TGTGCCAGCAGCTTTGACGGGAAGCGGGGAAATGAAAAACTGTTTTTT
NA | TRBJ1-1 | TRBV29-1 | TRBD1 | CSVEPRRGQGSPMNTEAFF | TGCAGCGTTGAACCCAGGCGGGGACAGGGAAGCCCCATGAACACTGAAGCTTTCTTT
NA | TRBJ2-7 | TRBV7-8 | NA | CASSYPGVDSYEQYF | TGTGCCAGCAGCTACCCAGGGGTAGACTCCTACGAGCAGTACTTC
NA | TRBJ1-3 | TRBV30 | NA | CAWRQGSGNTIYF | TGTGCCTGGAGACAGGGATCAGGAAACACCATATATTTT
NA | TRBJ1-5 | TRBV7-9 | NA | CASSQGQQHF | TGTGCCAGCAGCCAGGGACAACAGCATTTT
NA | TRBJ2-1 | TRBV11-2 | NA | CASSLERWSGNEQFF | TGTGCCAGCAGCTTAGAGAGATGGTCAGGGAATGAGCAGTTCTTC
NA | TRBJ2-2 | TRBV3-1/TRBV3-2 | TRBD2 | CASSRKGTSGTTGELFF | TGTGCCAGCAGCCGCAAGGGCACTAGCGGAACCACCGGGGAGCTGTTTTTT
NA | TRBJ1-4 | TRBV9 | NA | CASSQVAGGIEKLFF | TGTGCCAGCAGCCAAGTGGCAGGAGGAATCGAAAAACTGTTTTTT
NA | TRBJ1-5 | TRBV6-5 | TRBD1 | CATGTGRGQPQHF | TGTGCCACAGGGACAGGGCGCGGCCAGCCCCAGCATTTT
NA | TRBJ2-6 | TRBV30 | TRBD2 | CAWRGFGSSGSLAGANVLTF | TGTGCCTGGAGGGGATTTGGGAGTAGCGGGAGTTTGGCTGGGGCCAACGTCCTGACTTTC
NA | TRBJ2-1 | TRBV19 | TRBD1 | CASSSTGGYNEQFF | TGTGCCAGTAGTTCGACAGGGGGCTACAATGAGCAGTTCTTC
NA | TRBJ2-5 | TRBV27 | TRBD2 | CASSFHPIGGQETQYF | TGTGCCAGCAGTTTCCATCCGATCGGGGGGCAAGAGACCCAGTACTTC
NA | TRBJ1-2 | TRBV5-6 | NA | CASSWGVAGAYGYTF | TGTGCCAGCAGCTGGGGCGTCGCAGGGGCCTATGGCTACACCTTC
NA | TRBJ1-1 | TRBV9 | TRBD1 | CASSVGAGGHRNENTEAFF | TGTGCCAGCAGCGTAGGTGCAGGGGGGCACCGGAATGAGAACACTGAAGCTTTCTTT
many | TRBJ2-2 | TRBV13 | TRBD1 | CASSLPDRVQAEGELFF | TGTGCCAGCAGCTTACCCGACAGGGTCCAGGCCGAGGGGGAGCTGTTTTTT
once | TRBJ2-3 | TRBV4-2 | NA | CASSQYISADTQYF | TGTGCCAGCAGCCAGTACATTTCCGCAGATACGCAGTATTTT
once | TRBJ1-1 | TRBV12-3/TRBV12-4 | NA | CASSLQGPTEAFF | TGTGCCAGCAGTTTGCAGGGGCCCACTGAAGCTTTCTTT
few | TRBJ2-5 | TRBV18 | NA | CASSPQFPGETQYF | TGTGCCAGCTCACCACAATTTCCAGGGGAGACCCAGTACTTC
NA | TRBJ1-1 | TRBV15 | NA | CATSRQTGKNTEAFF | TGTGCCACCAGCAGACAGACAGGAAAGAACACTGAAGCTTTCTTT
NA | TRBJ2-3 | TRBV10-3 | NA | CAISESSNTQYF | TGTGCCATCAGTGAGTCGAGCAATACGCAGTATTTT
NA | TRBJ1-6 | TRBV21-1 | NA | CASSKGGGRDRGHSPLHF | TGTGCCAGCAGCAAAGGAGGGGGCCGGGATCGTGGACATTCACCCCTCCACTTT
NA | TRBJ2-5 | TRBV12-3/TRBV12-4 | NA | CASSFREDETQYF | TGTGCCAGCAGTTTCCGGGAAGACGAGACCCAGTACTTC